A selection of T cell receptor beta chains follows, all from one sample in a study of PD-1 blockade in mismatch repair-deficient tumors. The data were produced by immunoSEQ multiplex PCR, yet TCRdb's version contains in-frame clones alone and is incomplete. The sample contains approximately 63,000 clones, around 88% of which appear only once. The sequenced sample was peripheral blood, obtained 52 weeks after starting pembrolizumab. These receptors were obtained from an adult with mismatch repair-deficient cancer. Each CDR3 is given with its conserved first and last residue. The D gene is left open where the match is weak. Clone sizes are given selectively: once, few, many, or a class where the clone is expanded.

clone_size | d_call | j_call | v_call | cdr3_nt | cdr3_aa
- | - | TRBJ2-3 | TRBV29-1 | TGCAGCGCCCCTATAGCAAATACGCAGTATTTT | CSAPIANTQYF
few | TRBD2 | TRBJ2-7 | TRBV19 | TGTGCCAGTAGTGAGTCGGGAGGGAACTACGAGCAGTACTTC | CASSESGGNYEQYF
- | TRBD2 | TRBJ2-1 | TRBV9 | TGTGCCAGCAGCGCGACCGTAACCCTTAGCGGGAGGTGGGATGAGCAGTTCTTC | CASSATVTLSGRWDEQFF
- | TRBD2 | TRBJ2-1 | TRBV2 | TGTGCCAGCAGATCCCAAGGCTGGGGGGGTTCCTACAATGAGCAGTTCTTC | CASRSQGWGGSYNEQFF
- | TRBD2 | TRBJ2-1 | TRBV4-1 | TGCGCCAGCAGCCATGTAGCGGGAAGCTATGGTGAGCAGTTCTTC | CASSHVAGSYGEQFF
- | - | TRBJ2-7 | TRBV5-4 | TGTGCCAGCAGCCCGCGTATGGGGGGTAACGAGCAGTACTTC | CASSPRMGGNEQYF
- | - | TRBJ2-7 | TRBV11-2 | TGTGCCAGCAGCTTGCGCCATAACATGAAATACGAGCAGTACTTC | CASSLRHNMKYEQYF
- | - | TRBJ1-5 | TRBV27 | TGTGCCAGCAGTTTTGGGGGGAGTCAGCCCCAGCATTTT | CASSFGGSQPQHF
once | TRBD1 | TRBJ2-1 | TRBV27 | TGTGCCAGCAGCCCAGGACAGGGGCAAGTCTCCTACAATGAGCAGTTCTTC | CASSPGQGQVSYNEQFF
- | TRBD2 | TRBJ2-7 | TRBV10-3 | TGTGCCATCACGGGACTAGCGGGACGCAGCTCCTACGAGCAGTACTTC | CAITGLAGRSSYEQYF
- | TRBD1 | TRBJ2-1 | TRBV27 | TGTGCCAGCAGTTCCAGGGGGCACAATGAGCAGTTCTTC | CASSSRGHNEQFF
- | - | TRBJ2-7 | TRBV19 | TGTGCCAGTAGTATGAACCCAGGAGGGCACTACGAGCAGTACTTC | CASSMNPGGHYEQYF
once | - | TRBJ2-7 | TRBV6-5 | TGTGCCAGCAGCTCCCCGGTCGAATCGCGGTACTTC | CASSSPVESRYF
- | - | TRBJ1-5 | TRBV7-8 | TGTGCCAGCAGCCCCTGGGGGGCGTTAGGAATAGGCAATCAGCCCCAGCATTTT | CASSPWGALGIGNQPQHF
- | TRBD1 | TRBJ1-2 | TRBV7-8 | TGTGCCAGCAGCTTGGGGGGACAGGGGCCTCCTCGTGGCTACACCTTC | CASSLGGQGPPRGYTF
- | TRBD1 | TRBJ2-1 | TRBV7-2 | TGTGCCAGCAGCCAACCCCCCAGGGGGCCGTTCAATGAGCAGTTCTTC | CASSQPPRGPFNEQFF
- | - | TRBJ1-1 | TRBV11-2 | TGTGCCAGCAGCTTTACAGTCCAGGTCGGCACTGAAGCTTTCTTT | CASSFTVQVGTEAFF
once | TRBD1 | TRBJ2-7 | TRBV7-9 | TGTGCCAGCAGCTCGCCCCGGGACAGGGACTACGAGCAGTACTTC | CASSSPRDRDYEQYF
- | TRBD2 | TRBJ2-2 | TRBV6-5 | TGTGCCAGCGGTCCCGGGACTATCTACACCGGGGAGCTGTTTTTT | CASGPGTIYTGELFF
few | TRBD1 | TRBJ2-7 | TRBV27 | TGTGCCAGCAGACAGGGGCCCAGGGAGCAGTACTTC | CASRQGPREQYF
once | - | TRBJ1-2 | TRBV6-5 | TGTGCCAGCAGTTACGCCAACAGGTTTCCTAACTATGGCTACACCTTC | CASSYANRFPNYGYTF
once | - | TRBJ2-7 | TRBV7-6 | TGTGCCAGCAGCTTTACAGGAAACGAGCAGTACTTC | CASSFTGNEQYF
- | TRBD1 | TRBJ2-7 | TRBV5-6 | TGTGCCAGCAGCCAGGGGACAGGGTCCTACGAGCAGTACTTC | CASSQGTGSYEQYF
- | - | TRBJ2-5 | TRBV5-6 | TGTGCCAGCAGCGTGGCCGAGGCGGAGACCCAGTACTTC | CASSVAEAETQYF